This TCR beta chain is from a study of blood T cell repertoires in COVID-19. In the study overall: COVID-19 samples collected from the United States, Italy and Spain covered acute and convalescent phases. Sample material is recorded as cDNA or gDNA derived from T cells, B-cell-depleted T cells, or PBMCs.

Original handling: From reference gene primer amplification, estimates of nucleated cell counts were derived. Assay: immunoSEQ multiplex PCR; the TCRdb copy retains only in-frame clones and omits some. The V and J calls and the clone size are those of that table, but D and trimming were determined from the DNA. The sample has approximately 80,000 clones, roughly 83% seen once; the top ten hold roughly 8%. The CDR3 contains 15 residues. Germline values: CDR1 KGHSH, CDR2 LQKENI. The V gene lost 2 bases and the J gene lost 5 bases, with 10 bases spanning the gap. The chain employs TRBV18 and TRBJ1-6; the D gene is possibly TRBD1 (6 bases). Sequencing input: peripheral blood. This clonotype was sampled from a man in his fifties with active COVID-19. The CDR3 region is CASSPKQGNNSPLHF. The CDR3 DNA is TGTGCCAGCTCACCAAAACAGGGCAATAATTCACCCCTCCACTTT.